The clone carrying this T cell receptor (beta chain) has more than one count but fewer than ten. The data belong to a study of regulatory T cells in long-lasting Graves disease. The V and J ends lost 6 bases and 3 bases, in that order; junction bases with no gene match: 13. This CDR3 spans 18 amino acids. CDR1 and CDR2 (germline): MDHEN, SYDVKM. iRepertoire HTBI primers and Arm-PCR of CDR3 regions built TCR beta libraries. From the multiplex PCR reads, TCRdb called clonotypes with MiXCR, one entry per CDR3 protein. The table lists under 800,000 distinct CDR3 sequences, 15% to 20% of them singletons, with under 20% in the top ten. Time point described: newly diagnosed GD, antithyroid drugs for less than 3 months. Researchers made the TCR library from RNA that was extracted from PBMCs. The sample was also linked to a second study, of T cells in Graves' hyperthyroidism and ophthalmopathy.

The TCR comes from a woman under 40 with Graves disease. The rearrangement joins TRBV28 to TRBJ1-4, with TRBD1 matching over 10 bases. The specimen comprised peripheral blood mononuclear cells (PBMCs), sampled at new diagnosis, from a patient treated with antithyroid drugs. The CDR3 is CASSLSGTGVGSNEKLFF. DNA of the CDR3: TGTGCCAGCAGCCTTTCCGGGACAGGGGTGGGATCTAATGAAAAACTGTTTTTT.